This T cell receptor beta chain was captured in a study of cytotoxic CD8 clonotypes in ibrutinib-treated CLL. Study background: Included were about a dozen relapsed/refractory and 15 treatment-naive patients, of whom approximately 18 were IGHV unmutated. Approximately 25 partial and 2 complete responses; at median 68 months, approximately 15 remitted, about 12 progressed.

The CDR3 contains 17 residues. The V gene lost 4 bases and the J gene lost 5 bases, with 23 bases spanning the gap. PBMCs were cryopreserved, and 1.5 to 2 micrograms of genomic DNA from them went into TCR beta libraries. Libraries were prepared by immunoSEQ multiplex PCR; TCRdb keeps only in-frame clonotypes and omits some of them. Of approximately 280,000 clones detected, approximately 76% appear once; the ten largest clones hold around 6%. The material was PBMCs, obtained at disease progression, from a patient treated with ibrutinib. The V call is TRBV6-7, the J call TRBJ1-1; D not certain. TRBV6-7 counts as an open reading frame of uncertain function. The receptor comes from a human donor with chronic lymphocytic leukemia. The CDR3, as DNA: TGTGCCAGCAGTTCCCCCCGGGATTATAGAGGTTGGACTGAAGCTTTCTTT. It yields the protein CASSSPRDYRGWTEAFF.